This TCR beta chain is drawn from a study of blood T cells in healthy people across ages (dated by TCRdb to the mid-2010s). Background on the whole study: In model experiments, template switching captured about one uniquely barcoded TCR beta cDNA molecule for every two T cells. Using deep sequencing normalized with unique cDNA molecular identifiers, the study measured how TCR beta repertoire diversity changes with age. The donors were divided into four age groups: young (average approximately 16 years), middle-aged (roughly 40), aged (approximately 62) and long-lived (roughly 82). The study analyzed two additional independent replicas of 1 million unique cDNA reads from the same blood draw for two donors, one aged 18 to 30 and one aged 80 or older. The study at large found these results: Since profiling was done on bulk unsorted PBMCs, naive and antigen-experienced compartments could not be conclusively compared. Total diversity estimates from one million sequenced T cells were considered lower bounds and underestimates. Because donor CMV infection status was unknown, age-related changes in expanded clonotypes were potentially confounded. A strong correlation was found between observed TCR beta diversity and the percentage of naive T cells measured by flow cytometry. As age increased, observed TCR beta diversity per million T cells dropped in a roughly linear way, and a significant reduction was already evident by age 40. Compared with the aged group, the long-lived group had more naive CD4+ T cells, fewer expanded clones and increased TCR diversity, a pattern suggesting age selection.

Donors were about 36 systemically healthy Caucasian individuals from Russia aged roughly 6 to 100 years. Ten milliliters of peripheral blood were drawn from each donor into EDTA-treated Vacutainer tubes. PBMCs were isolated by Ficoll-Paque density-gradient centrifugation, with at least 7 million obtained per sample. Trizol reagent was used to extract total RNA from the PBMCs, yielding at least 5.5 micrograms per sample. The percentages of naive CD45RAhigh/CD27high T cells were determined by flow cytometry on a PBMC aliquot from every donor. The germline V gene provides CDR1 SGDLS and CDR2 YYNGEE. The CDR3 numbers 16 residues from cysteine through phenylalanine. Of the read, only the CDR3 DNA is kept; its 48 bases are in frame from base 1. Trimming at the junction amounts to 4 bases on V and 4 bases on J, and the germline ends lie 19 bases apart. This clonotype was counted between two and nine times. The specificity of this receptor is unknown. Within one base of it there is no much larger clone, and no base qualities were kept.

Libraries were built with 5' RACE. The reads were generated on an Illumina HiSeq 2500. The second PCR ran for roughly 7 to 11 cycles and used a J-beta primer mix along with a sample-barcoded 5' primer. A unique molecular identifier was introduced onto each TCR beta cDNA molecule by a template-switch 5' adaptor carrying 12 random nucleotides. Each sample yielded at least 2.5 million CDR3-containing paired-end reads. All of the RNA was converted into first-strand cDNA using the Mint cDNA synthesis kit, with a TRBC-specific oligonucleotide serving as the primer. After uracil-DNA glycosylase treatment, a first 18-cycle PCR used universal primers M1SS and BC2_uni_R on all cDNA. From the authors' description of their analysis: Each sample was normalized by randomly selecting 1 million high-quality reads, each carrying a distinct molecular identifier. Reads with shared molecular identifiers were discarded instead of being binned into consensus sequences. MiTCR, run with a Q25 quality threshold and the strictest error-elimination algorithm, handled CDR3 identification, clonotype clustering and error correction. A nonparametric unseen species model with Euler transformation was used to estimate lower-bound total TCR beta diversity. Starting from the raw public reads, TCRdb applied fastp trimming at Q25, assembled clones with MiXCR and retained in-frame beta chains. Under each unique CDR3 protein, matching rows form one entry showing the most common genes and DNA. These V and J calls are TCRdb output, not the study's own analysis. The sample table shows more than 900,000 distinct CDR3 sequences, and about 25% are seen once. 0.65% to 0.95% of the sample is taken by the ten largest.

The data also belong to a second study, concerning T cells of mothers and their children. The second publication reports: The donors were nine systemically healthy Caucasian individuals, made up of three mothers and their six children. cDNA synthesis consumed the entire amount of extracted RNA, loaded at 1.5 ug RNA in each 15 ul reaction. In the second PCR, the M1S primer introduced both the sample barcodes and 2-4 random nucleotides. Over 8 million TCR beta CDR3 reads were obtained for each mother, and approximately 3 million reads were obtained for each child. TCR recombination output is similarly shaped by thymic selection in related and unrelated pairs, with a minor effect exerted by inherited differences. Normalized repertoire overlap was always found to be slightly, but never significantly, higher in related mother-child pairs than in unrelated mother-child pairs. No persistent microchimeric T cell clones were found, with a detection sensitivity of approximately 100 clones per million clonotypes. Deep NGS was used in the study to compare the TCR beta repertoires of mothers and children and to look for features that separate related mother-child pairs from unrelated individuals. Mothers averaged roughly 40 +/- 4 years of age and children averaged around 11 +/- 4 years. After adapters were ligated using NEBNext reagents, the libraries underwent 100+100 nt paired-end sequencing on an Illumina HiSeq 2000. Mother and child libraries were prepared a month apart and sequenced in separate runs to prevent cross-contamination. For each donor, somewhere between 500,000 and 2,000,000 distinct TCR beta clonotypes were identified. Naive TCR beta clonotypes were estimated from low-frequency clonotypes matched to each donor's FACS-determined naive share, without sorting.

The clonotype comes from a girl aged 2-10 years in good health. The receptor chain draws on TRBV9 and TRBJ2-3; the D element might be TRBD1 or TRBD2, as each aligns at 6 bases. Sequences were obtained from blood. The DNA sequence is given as TGTGCCAGCAGCTCCAGTGGAGAGGGGGGCGCAGATACGCAGTATTTT. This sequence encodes CASSSSGEGGADTQYF.